Shown below are 7 T cell receptor beta chains from a single sample sequenced in a study of technical replicates of blood from a few donors. Libraries were prepared by immunoSEQ multiplex PCR; TCRdb keeps only in-frame clonotypes and omits some of them. The data hold about 14,000 clones, with 65% to 85% observed a single time. The sequencing sample was made of PBMCs. These receptors were obtained from a human donor in good health.

This clone showed up just a few times. The chain is built from TRBV6-5 and TRBJ1-1; maybe TRBD1 (6 bases). The CDR3 is made up of 14 amino acids. CDR1 and CDR2 from the germline V gene are MNHEY and SVGAGI. V lost 2 bases to trimming and J lost 1 base, with 8 bases between them. The CDR3 nucleotides read TGTGCCAGCAGTTACAGGGGGAGGAACACTGAAGCTTTCTTT. It is translated as CASSYRGRNTEAFF.

This chain connects TRBV10-3 to TRBJ2-6; a possible D gene is TRBD1 (6 bases). CDR3 length: 20 residues. Germline CDR1 and CDR2: ENHRY and SYGVKD. V lost 3 bases to trimming and J lost 0 bases, with 21 bases between them. CDR3 sequence (DNA): TGTGCCATCAGTGATCCGGGACACATCTCTCAGAGCTCTGGGGCCAACGTCCTGACTTTC. Translation: CAISDPGHISQSSGANVLTF.

The rearrangement links TRBV29-1 to TRBJ2-3, with a weak D call TRBD1 (6 bases). The germline CDR1 and CDR2 sequences are SQVTM and ANQGSEA. This CDR3 comprises 13 residues. Trimming took 4 bases from V and 1 from J, leaving 9 bases between them. In nucleotides, the CDR3 is TGCAGCGTTGTCCACAGGGGCACAGATACGCAGTATTTT. Encoded protein: CSVVHRGTDTQYF.

The gene calls are TRBV5-4 and TRBJ2-3; 7 bases fit TRBD2. The V segment lost 6 bases and the J segment 2 bases; nucleotides outside the gene matches: 9. Germline lookup yields CDR1 SGHNT and CDR2 YYREEE (reference sequence). The CDR3 totals 15 residues. In nucleotides, the CDR3 is TGTGCCAGCAAGATGCGGGGGAGCCTCACAGATACGCAGTATTTT. Residues: CASKMRGSLTDTQYF.

This clone was detected only a few times. This chain joins TRBV30 and TRBJ2-1, with a weak D call TRBD2 (5 bases). In germline, CDR1 is GTSNPN, CDR2 SVGIG (reference sequence). Trimming left V 8 bases short and J 2 bases short, with 7 bases between. This CDR3 comprises 11 residues. The CDR3 loop is CAEGAYNEQFF. The DNA of the CDR3 is TGTGCCGAGGGTGCCTACAATGAGCAGTTCTTC.

This clone was picked up one time. The V call is TRBV7-8, the J call TRBJ2-7, with 9 bases that match TRBD2. Germline loops: CDR1 SGHVS, CDR2 FQNEAQ. The CDR3 covers 16 residues. The trim removed 1 base at V and 2 bases at J, leaving 6 bases unmatched. DNA of the CDR3: TGTGCCAGCAGCTTAGGTTGGGTAGCGGGAGCCTACGAGCAGTACTTC. It translates to CASSLGWVAGAYEQYF.

The CDR3 protein is CASSRGGPSSYEQYF. The CDR3 nucleotides read TGTGCCAGCAGCCGCGGGGGTCCCAGCTCCTACGAGCAGTACTTC. The chain joins TRBV5-4 to TRBJ2-7; 7 nucleotides agree with TRBD2. CDR1 and CDR2 (germline): SGHNT, YYREEE (reference sequence). The CDR3 contains 15 residues. V was clipped by 4 bases and J by 0 bases; unmatched bases: 7.